This T cell receptor beta chain was profiled in a study of tissue T cells after allogeneic stem cell transplantation. V gave up 1 base and J gave up 0 bases, with 8 bases separating them. The germline CDR1 and CDR2 sequences are SNHLY and FYNGKV (reference sequence). The CDR3 is made up of 15 amino acids. Assay: immunoSEQ multiplex PCR; the TCRdb copy retains only in-frame clones and omits some. This repertoire shows fewer than 9,000 clones, around 33% found once; its top ten account for over 2.5%. Time point noted: mouse harvest day 14 after allogeneic transplant. The graft held 10^6 splenic CD5+ T cells and 10^7 T-cell-depleted bone marrow cells. In regard to this clone: Gene names refer to mouse genes. The read is 1 residue too short to cover the CDR3 end, so that end is filled in from the germline J gene.

The chain carries TRBV3 and TRBJ2-4; D not resolved. The origin of this receptor is a female BALB/c mouse given C57BL/6 T cells with graft-versus-host disease after an allogeneic hematopoietic cell transplant. The sample consisted of skin. This CDR3 is CASSLDERSQNTLYF. The sequenced CDR3 bases are TGTGCCAGCAGCTTAGATGAGAGAAGTCAAAACACCTTGTAC.